Listed below are T cell receptor beta chains from one sample, sequenced in a study of blood T cell repertoires in COVID-19. The assay was immunoSEQ multiplex PCR, and TCRdb's table has in-frame clones only and misses some. The sample has approximately 140,000 clones; around 84% are singletons. Sample: peripheral blood. These receptors originate from a woman aged 60-75 years with acute or convalescent COVID-19. CDR3s include the opening cysteine and the closing phenylalanine or tryptophan.

j_gene,v_gene,CDR3aa
TRBJ2-7,TRBV4-3,CASSQDRTGQSYEQYF
TRBJ2-5,TRBV7-9,CASSLGLAGGSLQETQYF
TRBJ1-1,TRBV28,CASSFRSSQGNTEAFF
TRBJ2-6,TRBV5-1,CASSPLTSGLGSGANVLTF
TRBJ1-1,TRBV19,CASSIGTVTLTEAFF
TRBJ2-5,TRBV4-2,CASSQNPQGADFQETQYF
TRBJ2-2,TRBV11-2,CASSSLGLRPGPGELFF
TRBJ1-6,TRBV5-4,CASSLARGDSPLHF
TRBJ2-3,TRBV27,CASSSRTSGGPLHTQYF
TRBJ2-7,TRBV5-4,CAGSGGPAGWQYF
TRBJ1-3,TRBV2,CASMRDSSGNTIYF